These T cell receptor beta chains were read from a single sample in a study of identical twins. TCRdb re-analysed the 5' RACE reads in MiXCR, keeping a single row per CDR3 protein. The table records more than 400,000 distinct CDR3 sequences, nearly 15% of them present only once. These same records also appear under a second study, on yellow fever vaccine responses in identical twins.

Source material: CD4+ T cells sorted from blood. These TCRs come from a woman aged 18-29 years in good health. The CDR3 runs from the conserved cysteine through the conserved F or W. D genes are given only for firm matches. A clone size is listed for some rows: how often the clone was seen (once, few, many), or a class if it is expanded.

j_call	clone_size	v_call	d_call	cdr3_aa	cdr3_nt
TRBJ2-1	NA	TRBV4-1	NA	CASSQIDRPYAQFF	TGCGCCAGCAGCCAAATCGACAGGCCCTACGCGCAGTTCTTC
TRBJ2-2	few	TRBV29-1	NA	CSVGSGRVETGELFF	TGCAGCGTTGGGTCGGGTAGGGTTGAGACCGGGGAGCTGTTTTTT
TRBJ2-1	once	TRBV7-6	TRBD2	CASSFGLAGGPSSYNEQFF	TGTGCCAGCAGCTTCGGACTAGCGGGAGGGCCAAGCTCCTACAATGAGCAGTTCTTC
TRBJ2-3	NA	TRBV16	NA	CASSQSGSTDTQYF	TGTGCCAGCAGCCAATCTGGATCCACAGATACGCAGTATTTT
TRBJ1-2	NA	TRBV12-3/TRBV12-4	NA	CASSRTAVNYGYTF	TGTGCCAGCAGCCGGACAGCCGTCAACTATGGCTACACCTTC
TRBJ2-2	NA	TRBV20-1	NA	CSASGSVTGELFF	TGCAGTGCTAGCGGGAGCGTCACCGGGGAGCTGTTTTTT
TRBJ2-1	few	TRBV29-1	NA	CSVPDLSNEQFF	TGCAGCGTCCCAGACTTATCCAATGAGCAGTTCTTC
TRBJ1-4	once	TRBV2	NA	CASREVGQFNEKLFF	TGTGCCAGCAGAGAAGTTGGACAGTTTAATGAAAAACTGTTTTTT
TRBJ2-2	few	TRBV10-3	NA	CAITATGGGELFF	TGTGCCATCACCGCGACTGGGGGCGGGGAGCTGTTTTTT
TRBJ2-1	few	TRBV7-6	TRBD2	CASSKSTSGSHNEQFF	TGTGCCAGCAGCAAAAGCACTAGCGGGAGCCACAATGAGCAGTTCTTC
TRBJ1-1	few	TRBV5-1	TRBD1	CASSVQGVNTEAFF	TGCGCCAGCAGCGTACAGGGGGTGAACACTGAAGCTTTCTTT
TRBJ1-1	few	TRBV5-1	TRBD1	CASSNRGQDGTEAFF	TGCGCCAGCAGCAACCGAGGACAGGACGGCACTGAAGCTTTCTTT
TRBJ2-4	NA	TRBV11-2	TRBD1	CASTPWTGEQNIQYF	TGTGCCAGCACCCCCTGGACAGGCGAACAAAACATTCAGTACTTC
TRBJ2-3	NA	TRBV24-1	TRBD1	CATSENGQGGADTQYF	TGTGCCACCAGTGAGAACGGACAGGGTGGGGCAGATACGCAGTATTTT
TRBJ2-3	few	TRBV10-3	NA	CAIRETTPGGQYF	TGTGCCATCAGGGAGACGACCCCCGGGGGGCAGTATTTT
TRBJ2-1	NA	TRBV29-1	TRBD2	CSVDGGRISYNEQFF	TGCAGCGTTGACGGCGGGAGGATCTCCTACAATGAGCAGTTCTTC
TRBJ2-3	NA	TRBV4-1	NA	CASMGATDTQYF	TGCGCCAGCATGGGAGCTACAGATACGCAGTATTTT
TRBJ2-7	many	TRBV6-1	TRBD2	CASSPEGGSHYEQYF	TGTGCCAGCAGCCCTGAAGGCGGGAGCCACTACGAGCAGTACTTC
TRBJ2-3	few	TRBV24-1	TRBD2	CATLLMREREGTDTQYF	TGTGCCACCCTTCTTATGAGGGAGCGGGAGGGCACAGATACGCAGTATTTT
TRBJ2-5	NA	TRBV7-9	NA	CASSSRDMPQETQYF	TGTGCCAGCAGCTCGAGAGACATGCCACAAGAGACCCAGTACTTC
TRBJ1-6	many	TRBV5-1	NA	CASSLEVRKTDSPLHF	TGCGCCAGCAGCTTGGAAGTGAGGAAAACAGATTCACCCCTCCACTTT
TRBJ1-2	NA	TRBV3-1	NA	CASSQPPDNYGYTF	TGTGCCAGCAGCCAACCTCCAGATAACTATGGCTACACCTTC
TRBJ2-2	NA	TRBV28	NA	CASSSAGANTGELFF	TGTGCCAGCAGTTCGGCGGGGGCCAACACCGGGGAGCTGTTTTTT
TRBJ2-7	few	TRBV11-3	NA	CASSRDLQGWGEQYF	TGTGCCAGCAGCCGCGACCTGCAGGGATGGGGCGAGCAGTACTTC
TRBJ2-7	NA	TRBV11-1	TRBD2	CASSSLAGGLMGEQYF	TGTGCCAGCAGCTCTCTAGCGGGAGGCCTAATGGGTGAGCAGTACTTC
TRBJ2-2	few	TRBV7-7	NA	CASSVGENTGELFF	TGTGCCAGCAGCGTGGGGGAGAACACCGGGGAGCTGTTTTTT
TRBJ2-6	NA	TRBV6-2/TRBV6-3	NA	CASSNRPPGPSWIGWPGANVLTF	TGTGCCAGCAGTAACCGACCTCCGGGACCCTCCTGGATAGGATGGCCTGGGGCCAACGTCCTGACTTTC
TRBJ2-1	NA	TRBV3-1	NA	CASSQAGVEQFF	TGTGCCAGCAGCCAAGCTGGGGTAGAGCAGTTCTTC
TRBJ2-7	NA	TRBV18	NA	CASSPVELYEQYF	TGTGCCAGCTCCCCAGTGGAACTCTACGAGCAGTACTTC
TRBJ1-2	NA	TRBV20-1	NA	CSARISGNYGYTF	TGCAGTGCTAGAATCTCAGGGAACTATGGCTACACCTTC
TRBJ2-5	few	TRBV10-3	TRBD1	CAISETGVETQYF	TGTGCCATCAGTGAAACAGGGGTCGAGACCCAGTACTTC
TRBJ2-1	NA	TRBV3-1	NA	CASSVGEGAIF	NA
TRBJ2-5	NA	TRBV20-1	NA	CSAIDGAKETQYF	TGCAGTGCCATCGACGGCGCCAAAGAGACCCAGTACTTC
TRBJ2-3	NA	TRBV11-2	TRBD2	CASSSGLVVGTDTQYF	TGTGCCAGCAGCAGCGGACTAGTCGTGGGCACAGATACGCAGTATTTT
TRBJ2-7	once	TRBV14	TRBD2	CASSFSGSGFGEQYF	TGTGCCAGCAGCTTTAGCGGGAGTGGGTTTGGCGAGCAGTACTTC
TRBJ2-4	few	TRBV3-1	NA	CASSHSLGLAKNIQYF	TGTGCCAGCAGCCATTCGCTCGGACTAGCCAAAAACATTCAGTACTTC
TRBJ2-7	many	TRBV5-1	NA	CASSLGQGSYEQYF	TGCGCCAGCAGCCTAGGACAAGGCTCCTACGAGCAGTACTTC
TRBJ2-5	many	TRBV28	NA	CASSSLRTAQETQYF	TGTGCCAGCAGTTCCCTTCGGACAGCCCAAGAGACCCAGTACTTC
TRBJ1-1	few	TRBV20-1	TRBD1	CSARVRTGIENTEAFF	TGCAGTGCTAGAGTGAGGACAGGGATTGAAAACACTGAAGCTTTCTTT
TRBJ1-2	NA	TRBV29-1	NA	CSVVGRTETGYTF	TGCAGCGTTGTGGGTCGGACAGAAACTGGCTACACCTTC
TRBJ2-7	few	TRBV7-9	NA	CASSLISQQYEQYF	TGTGCCAGCAGCTTAATATCACAGCAATACGAGCAGTACTTC
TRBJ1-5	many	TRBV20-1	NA	CSALRGGDLSNQPQHF	TGCAGTGCTTTGAGGGGGGGGGACCTTAGCAATCAGCCCCAGCATTTT
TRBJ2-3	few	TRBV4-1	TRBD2	CASSQVWLAGPGSVTDTQYF	TGCGCCAGCAGCCAAGTATGGTTAGCGGGCCCGGGATCAGTCACGGATACGCAGTATTTT
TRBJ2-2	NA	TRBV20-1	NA	CSARPPLAGGTGTGELFF	TGCAGTGCTAGACCCCCGCTCGCCGGGGGAACGGGGACCGGGGAGCTGTTTTTT
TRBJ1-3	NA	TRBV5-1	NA	CASSLVAGPGNTIYF	TGCGCCAGCAGCTTGGTTGCCGGGCCTGGAAACACCATATATTTT
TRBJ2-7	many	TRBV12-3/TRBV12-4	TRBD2	CASSLGTSGRAYEQYF	TGTGCCAGCAGTTTAGGGACTAGCGGGAGGGCCTACGAGCAGTACTTC
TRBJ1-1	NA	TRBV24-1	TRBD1	CATSEGGTGGAIEAFF	TGTGCCACCAGTGAGGGGGGGACAGGGGGAGCTATAGAAGCTTTCTTT
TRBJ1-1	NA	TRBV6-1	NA	CASSESSTGNTEAFF	TGTGCCAGCAGTGAATCTTCTACAGGGAACACTGAAGCTTTCTTT
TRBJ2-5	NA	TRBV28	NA	CASLRRFRRNQETQYF	TGTGCCAGCCTGCGTCGGTTTAGACGGAACCAAGAGACCCAGTACTTC
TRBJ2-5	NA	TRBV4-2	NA	CASSPWGRKETQYF	TGTGCCAGCAGCCCGTGGGGGAGAAAAGAGACCCAGTACTTC
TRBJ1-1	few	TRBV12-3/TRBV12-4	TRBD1	CASSMDRGAGTEAFF	TGTGCCAGCAGTATGGACAGGGGAGCTGGCACTGAAGCTTTCTTT
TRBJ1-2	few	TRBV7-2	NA	CASSSWFGANYGYTF	TGTGCCAGCAGCTCCTGGTTTGGGGCCAACTATGGCTACACCTTC